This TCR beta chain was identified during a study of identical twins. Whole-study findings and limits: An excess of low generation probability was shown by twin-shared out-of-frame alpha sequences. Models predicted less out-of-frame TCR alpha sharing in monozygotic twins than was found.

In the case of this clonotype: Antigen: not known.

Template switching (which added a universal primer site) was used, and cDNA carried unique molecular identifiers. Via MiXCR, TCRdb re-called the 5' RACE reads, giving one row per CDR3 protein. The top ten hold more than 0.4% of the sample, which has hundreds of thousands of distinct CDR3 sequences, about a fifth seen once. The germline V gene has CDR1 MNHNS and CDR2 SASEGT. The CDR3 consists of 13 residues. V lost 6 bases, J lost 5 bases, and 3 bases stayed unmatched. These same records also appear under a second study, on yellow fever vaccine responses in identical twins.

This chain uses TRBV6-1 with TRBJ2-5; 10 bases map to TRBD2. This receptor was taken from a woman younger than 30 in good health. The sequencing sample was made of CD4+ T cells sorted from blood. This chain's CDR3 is CASRQTSGETQYF. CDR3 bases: TGTGCCAGCAGGCAGACTAGCGGGGAGACCCAGTACTTC.